This T cell receptor (beta chain) comes out of a study of beta chain features in type 1 diabetes. Background on the study: Cell yields, gender and age were similar in healthy donors and patients. General study findings and limits: A pattern of fewer insertions and more deletions at VDJ junctions was seen in type 1 diabetes patients. Moderate but significant shortening of TCRB CDR3s was recorded in all four CD4+ subsets from Type 1 diabetes patients. These data did not resolve whether HLA type affects TCRB rearrangement. Relative to healthy donors, patients appeared to have naive, central memory and Treg TCRB repertoires that were more similar.

What was sequenced were expressed TCRB transcripts, since all of the isolated RNA had been reverse transcribed. The assay was immunoSEQ multiplex PCR, and TCRdb's table has in-frame clones only and misses some. The data contain 200,000 to 250,000 clones, around 16% of them seen just once; the ten biggest clones take up more than 0.075%. The CDR3 covers 13 residues. V lost 0 bases to trimming and J lost 3 bases, with 5 bases between them. Germline CDR1 reads SGHDT; CDR2 reads YYEEEE. As to this clone: Antigen: not known.

The V call is TRBV5-6, the J call TRBJ2-3; no firm D call. Material: naive CD4+ T cells from blood. The receptor was isolated from a man aged 25 to 40 with type 1 diabetes. CDR3 loop: CASSLVGTDTQYF. The DNA for the CDR3 is TGTGCCAGCAGCTTGGTAGGTACAGATACGCAGTATTTT.